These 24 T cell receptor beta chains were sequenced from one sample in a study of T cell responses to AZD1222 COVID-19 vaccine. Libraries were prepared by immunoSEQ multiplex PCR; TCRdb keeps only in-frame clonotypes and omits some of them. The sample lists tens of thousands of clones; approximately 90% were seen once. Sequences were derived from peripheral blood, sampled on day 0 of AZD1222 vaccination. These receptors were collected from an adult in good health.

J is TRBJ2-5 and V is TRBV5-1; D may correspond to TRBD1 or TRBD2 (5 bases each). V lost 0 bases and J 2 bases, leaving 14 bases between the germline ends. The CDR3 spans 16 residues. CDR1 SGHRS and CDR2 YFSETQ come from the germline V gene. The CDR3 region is CASSLETKAGQETQYF. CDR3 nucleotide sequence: TGCGCCAGCAGCTTGGAGACTAAGGCAGGGCAAGAGACCCAGTACTTC.

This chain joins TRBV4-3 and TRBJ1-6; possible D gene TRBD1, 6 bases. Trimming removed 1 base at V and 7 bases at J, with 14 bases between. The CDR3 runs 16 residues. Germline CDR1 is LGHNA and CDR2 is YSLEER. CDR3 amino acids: CASSQVAQGKNSPLHF. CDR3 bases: TGCGCCAGCAGCCAAGTAGCGCAGGGGAAAAATTCACCCCTCCACTTT.

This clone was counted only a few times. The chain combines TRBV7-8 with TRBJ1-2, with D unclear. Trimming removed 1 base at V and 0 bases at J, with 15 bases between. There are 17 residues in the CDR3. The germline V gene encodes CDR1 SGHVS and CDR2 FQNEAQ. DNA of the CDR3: TGTGCCAGCAGCTTAGTTCGGGCGACCACTACTAACTATGGCTACACCTTC. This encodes CASSLVRATTTNYGYTF.

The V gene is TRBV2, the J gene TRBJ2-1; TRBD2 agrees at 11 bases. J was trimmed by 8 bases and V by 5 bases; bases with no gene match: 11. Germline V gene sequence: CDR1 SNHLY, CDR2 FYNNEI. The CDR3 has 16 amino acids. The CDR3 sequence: CASSQSSLAGGDEQFF. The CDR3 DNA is TGTGCCAGCAGTCAAAGTTCCCTAGCGGGGGGAGATGAGCAGTTCTTC. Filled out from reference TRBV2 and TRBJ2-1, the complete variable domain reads EPEVTQTPSHQVTQMGQEVILRCVPISNHLYFYWYRQILGQKVEFLVSFYNNEISEKSEIFDDQFSVERPDGSNFTLKIRSTKLEDSAMYFCASSQSSLAGGDEQFFGPGTRLTVL.

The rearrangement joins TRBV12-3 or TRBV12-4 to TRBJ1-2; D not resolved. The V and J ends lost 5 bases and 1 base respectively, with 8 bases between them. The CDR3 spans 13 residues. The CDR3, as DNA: TGTGCCAGCAGTGTACAGCTTAACTATGGCTACACCTTC. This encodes CASSVQLNYGYTF.

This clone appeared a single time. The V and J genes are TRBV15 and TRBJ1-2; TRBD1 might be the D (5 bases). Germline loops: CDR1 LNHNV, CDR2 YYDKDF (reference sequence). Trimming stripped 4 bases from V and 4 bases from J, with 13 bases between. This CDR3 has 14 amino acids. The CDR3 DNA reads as TGTGCCACCAGCACCCTCAGGGCAGCCTATGGCTACACCTTC. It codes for CATSTLRAAYGYTF.

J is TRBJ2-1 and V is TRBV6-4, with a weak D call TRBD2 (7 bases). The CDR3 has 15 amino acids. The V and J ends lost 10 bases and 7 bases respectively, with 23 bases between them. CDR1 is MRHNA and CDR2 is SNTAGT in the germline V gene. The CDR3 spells CATSDRGGVWNEQFF. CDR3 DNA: TGTGCCACCTCTGATAGGGGGGGGGTCTGGAATGAGCAGTTCTTC.

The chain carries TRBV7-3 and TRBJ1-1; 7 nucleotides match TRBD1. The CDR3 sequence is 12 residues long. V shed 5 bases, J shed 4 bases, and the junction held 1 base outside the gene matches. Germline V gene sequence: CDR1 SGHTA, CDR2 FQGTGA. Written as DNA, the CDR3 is TGTGCCAGCAGCCAGGGGGGCACTGAAGCTTTCTTT. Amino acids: CASSQGGTEAFF.

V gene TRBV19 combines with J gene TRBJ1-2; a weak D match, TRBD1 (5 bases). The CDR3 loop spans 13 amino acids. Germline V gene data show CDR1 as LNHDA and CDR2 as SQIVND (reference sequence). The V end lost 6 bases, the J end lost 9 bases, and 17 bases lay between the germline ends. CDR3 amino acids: CASRGDWVLSYTF. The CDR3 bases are TGTGCCAGTAGGGGGGACTGGGTCTTGAGCTACACCTTC.

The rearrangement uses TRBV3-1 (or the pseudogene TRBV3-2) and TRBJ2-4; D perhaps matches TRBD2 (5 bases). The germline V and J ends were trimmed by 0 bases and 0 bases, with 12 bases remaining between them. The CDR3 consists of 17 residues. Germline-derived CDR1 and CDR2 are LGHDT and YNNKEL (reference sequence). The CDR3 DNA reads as TGTGCCAGCAGCCAAGAGGAGGTGGGCCTAGCCAAAAACATTCAGTACTTC. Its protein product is CASSQEEVGLAKNIQYF.

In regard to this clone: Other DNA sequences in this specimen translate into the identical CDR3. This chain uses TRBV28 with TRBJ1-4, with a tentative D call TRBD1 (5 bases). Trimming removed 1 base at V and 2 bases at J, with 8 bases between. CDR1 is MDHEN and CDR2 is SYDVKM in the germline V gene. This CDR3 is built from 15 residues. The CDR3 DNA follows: TGTGCCAGCAGTTTATCTGGGGCCACTAATGAAAAACTGTTTTTT. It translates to CASSLSGATNEKLFF.

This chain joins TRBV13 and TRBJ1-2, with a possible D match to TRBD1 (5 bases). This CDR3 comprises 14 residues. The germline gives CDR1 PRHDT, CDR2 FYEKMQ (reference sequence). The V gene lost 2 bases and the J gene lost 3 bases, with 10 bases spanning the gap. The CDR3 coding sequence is TGTGCCAGCAGCTTAAGCAGGGTGGACTATGGCTACACCTTC. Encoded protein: CASSLSRVDYGYTF.

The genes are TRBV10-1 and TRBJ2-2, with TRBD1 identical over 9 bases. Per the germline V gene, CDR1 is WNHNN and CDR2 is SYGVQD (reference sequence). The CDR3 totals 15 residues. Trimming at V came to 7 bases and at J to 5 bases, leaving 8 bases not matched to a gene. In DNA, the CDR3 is TGCGCCAGCACCAAGTACGGGACAGGGACCGGGGAGCTGTTTTTT. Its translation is CASTKYGTGTGELFF.

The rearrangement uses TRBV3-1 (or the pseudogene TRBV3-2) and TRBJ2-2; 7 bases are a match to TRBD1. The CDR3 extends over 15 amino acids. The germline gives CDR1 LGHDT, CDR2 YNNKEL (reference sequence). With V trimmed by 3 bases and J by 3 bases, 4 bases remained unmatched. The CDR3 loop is CASSHRDRYTGELFF. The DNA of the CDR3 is TGTGCCAGCAGCCACCGGGACAGATACACCGGGGAGCTGTTTTTT.

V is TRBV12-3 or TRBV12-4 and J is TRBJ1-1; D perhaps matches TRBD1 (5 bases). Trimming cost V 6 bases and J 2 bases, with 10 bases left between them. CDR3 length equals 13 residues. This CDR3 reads CASSGRGNTEAFF. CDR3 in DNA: TGTGCCAGCAGCGGACGGGGCAACACTGAAGCTTTCTTT.

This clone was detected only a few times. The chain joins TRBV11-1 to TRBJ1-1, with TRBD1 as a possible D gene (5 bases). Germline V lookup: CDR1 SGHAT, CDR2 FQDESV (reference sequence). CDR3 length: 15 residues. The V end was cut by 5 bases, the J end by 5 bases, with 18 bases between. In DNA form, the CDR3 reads TGTGCCAGCAGCCGACTTTGGGGGAAGGGGACTGAAGCTTTCTTT. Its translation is CASSRLWGKGTEAFF.

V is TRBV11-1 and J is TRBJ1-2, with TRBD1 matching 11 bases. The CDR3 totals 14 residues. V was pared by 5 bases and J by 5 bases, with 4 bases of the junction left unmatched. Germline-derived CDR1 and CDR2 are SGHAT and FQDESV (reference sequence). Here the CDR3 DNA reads TGTGCCAGCAGCAGAGGGACAGGGGGATATGGCTACACCTTC. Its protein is CASSRGTGGYGYTF.

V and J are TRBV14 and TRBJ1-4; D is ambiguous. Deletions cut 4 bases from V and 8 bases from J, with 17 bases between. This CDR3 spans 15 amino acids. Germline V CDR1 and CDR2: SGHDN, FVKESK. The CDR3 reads CASSPYPGGGEKLFF. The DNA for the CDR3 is TGTGCCAGCAGCCCCTACCCGGGCGGAGGCGAAAAACTGTTTTTT. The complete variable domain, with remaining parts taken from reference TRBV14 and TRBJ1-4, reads EAGVTQFPSHSVIEKGQTVTLRCDPISGHDNLYWYRRVMGKEIKFLLHFVKESKQDESGMPNNRFLAERTGGTYSTLKVQPAELEDSGVYFCASSPYPGGGEKLFFGSGTQLSVL.

Here the CDR3 DNA reads TGTGCCAGCTGTTCCGGGACAGCGAACACCGGGGAGCTGTTTTTT. Its translation: CASCSGTANTGELFF. The J gene is TRBJ2-2, the V gene TRBV6-5; 7 bases match TRBD1. Trimming at V came to 8 bases and at J to 0 bases, leaving 6 bases not matched to a gene. Germline V gene sequence: CDR1 MNHEY, CDR2 SVGAGI. This CDR3 has 15 amino acids.

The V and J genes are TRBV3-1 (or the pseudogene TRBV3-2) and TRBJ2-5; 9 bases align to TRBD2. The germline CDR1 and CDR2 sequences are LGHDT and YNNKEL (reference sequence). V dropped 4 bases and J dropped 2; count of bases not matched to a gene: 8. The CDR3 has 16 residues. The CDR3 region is CASSPERGVRQETQYF. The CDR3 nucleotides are TGTGCCAGCAGCCCAGAGCGGGGGGTGCGGCAAGAGACCCAGTACTTC.

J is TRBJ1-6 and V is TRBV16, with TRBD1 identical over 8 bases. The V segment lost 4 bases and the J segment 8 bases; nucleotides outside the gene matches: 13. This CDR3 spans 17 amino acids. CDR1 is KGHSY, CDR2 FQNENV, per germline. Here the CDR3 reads CASSPALTGDEDSPLHF. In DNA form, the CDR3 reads TGTGCCAGCAGCCCCGCGTTGACAGGGGATGAAGATTCACCCCTCCACTTT.

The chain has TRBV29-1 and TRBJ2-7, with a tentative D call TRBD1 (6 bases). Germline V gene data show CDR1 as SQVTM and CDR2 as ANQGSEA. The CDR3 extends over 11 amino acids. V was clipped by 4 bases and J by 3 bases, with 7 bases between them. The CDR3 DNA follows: TGCAGCGTTGCCAGGGGCTACGAGCAGTACTTC. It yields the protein CSVARGYEQYF.

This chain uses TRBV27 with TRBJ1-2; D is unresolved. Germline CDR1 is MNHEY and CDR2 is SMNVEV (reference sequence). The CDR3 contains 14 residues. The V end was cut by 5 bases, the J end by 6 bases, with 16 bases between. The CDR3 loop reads CASSAGPALDGYTF. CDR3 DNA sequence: TGTGCCAGCAGTGCTGGGCCCGCCTTGGATGGCTACACCTTC.

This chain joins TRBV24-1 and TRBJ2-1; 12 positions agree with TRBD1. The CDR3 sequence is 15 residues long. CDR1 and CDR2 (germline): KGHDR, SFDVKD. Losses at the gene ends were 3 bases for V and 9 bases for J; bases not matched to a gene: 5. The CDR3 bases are TGTGCCACCAGTGATCCGGGACAGGGGGCGAGTGAGCAGTTCTTC. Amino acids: CATSDPGQGASEQFF.